The clone carrying this T cell receptor beta chain has just a few counts. Its antigen is unknown. TCR beta CDR3 region amplification was performed from RNA transcripts. An initial round of RT-PCR targeting the TCR CDR3 relied on the HTBI primer set. TCRdb fed the multiplex PCR reads into MiXCR, producing one record per CDR3 protein. The data hold about 610,000 distinct CDR3 sequences, with approximately 15% observed a single time. This sample was taken from a study of T cells in Graves' hyperthyroidism and ophthalmopathy. Overall study results and limits: Peripheral blood also featured most of the thyroid clonotypes expanded above 0.001.

Disease lasting under 3 months, a NOSPECS grade of at least 4, and a Clinical Activity Score of at least 3 were features of the ophthalmopathy patients. From more than 9.5 ml of fresh peripheral blood, PBMCs were isolated. There are 15 residues in the CDR3. Trimming shortened V by 4 bases and J by 5 bases, and 16 bases separated the two germline ends. Looked up from germline, CDR1 is KGHDR and CDR2 is SFDVKD. The sequenced sample was blood. The V and J genes are TRBV24-1 and TRBJ2-5; D uncertain. The origin of this receptor is a woman in her 40s with Graves' ophthalmopathy. CDR3 protein: CATSELTPGVETQYF. For the CDR3, the DNA is TGTGCCACCAGTGAACTGACCCCGGGTGTGGAGACCCAGTACTTC.